The sequence of this TCR beta chain was determined in a study of CD8+CD57+ T cells in acquired aplastic anemia. Overall study: When averaged, DNA from sorted CD4+ and CD8+ cells came to 2.5 to 3.5 ug.

All patients picked for sequencing had shown, by flow cytometry, an expansion of CD8+CD57+ cells. Patient blood was sampled before any therapy had been received. V dropped 4 bases and J dropped 9; count of bases not matched to a gene: 12. The CDR3 contains 15 residues. From germline, CDR1 is SNHLY and CDR2 FYNNEI. It was genomic DNA that served as the template for profiling TCR beta VDJ and CDR3. Each CDR3 protein gets one entry after TCRdb re-called the reads with MiXCR. In the table there are roughly 180,000 distinct CDR3 sequences, around 63% of which are singletons. The J gene is TRBJ2-3, the V gene TRBV2, with 8 bases identical to TRBD2. The specimen sequenced was sorted CD4+, CD8+, or CD8+CD57+ T cells (not recorded which) from PBMCs. The clonotype was recovered from a human donor with aplastic anemia. CDR3 residues: CASSAGLETSGTQYF. For the CDR3, the DNA is TGTGCCAGCAGTGCGGGACTAGAGACGAGTGGGACGCAGTATTTT.